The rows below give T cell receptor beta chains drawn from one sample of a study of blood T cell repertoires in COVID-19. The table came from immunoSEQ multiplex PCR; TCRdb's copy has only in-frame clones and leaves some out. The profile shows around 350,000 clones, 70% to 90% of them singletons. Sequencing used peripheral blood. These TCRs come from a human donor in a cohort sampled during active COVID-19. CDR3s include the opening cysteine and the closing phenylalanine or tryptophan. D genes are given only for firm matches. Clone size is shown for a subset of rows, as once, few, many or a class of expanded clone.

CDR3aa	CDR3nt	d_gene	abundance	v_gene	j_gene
CAWSPQGQGTQYF	TGTGCCTGGAGTCCACAGGGTCAAGGTACGCAGTATTTT	-	-	TRBV30	TRBJ2-3
CATSERGQWGVTDTQYF	TGTGCCACCAGTGAAAGGGGACAGTGGGGGGTCACAGATACGCAGTATTTT	-	-	TRBV24-1	TRBJ2-3
CASTTSGEHNSPLHF	TGTGCCAGTACCACGTCCGGGGAACATAATTCACCCCTCCACTTT	-	-	TRBV19	TRBJ1-6
CASSLEGQGGQPQHF	TGCGCCAGCAGCTTGGAAGGGCAGGGCGGACAGCCCCAGCATTTT	-	-	TRBV5-1	TRBJ1-5
CASSYAGALLEQYF	TGTGCCAGCAGTTACGCGGGGGCCCTCCTCGAGCAGTACTTC	-	-	TRBV6-5	TRBJ2-7
CASSRGTGGAFF	TGTGCCAGCTCCCGGGGGACAGGAGGCGCTTTCTTT	TRBD1	-	TRBV18	TRBJ1-1
CASSLYRGREDTQYF	TGCGCCAGCAGCCTATACAGGGGTCGGGAAGATACGCAGTATTTT	TRBD1	once	TRBV5-1	TRBJ2-3
CASSIDGDSNQPQHF	TGTGCCAGTAGTATAGATGGAGATAGCAATCAGCCCCAGCATTTT	-	-	TRBV19	TRBJ1-5
CASSSGLNSNQPQHF	TGTGCCAGCAGTTCCGGGTTGAATAGCAATCAGCCCCAGCATTTT	-	-	TRBV28	TRBJ1-5
CASSPKTGLNTEAFF	TGTGCCAGCTCACCAAAGACAGGCTTGAACACTGAAGCTTTCTTT	-	-	TRBV18	TRBJ1-1
CASRQRTGGVMNTEAFF	TGCGCCAGCAGACAACGGACAGGGGGCGTAATGAACACTGAAGCTTTCTTT	TRBD1	-	TRBV5-1	TRBJ1-1
CASSLGVTENSPLHF	TGCGCCAGCAGCTTGGGGGTGACAGAAAATTCACCCCTCCACTTT	-	many	TRBV5-1	TRBJ1-6
CASSLGTQGEAFF	TGTGCCAGCAGTTTAGGAACACAGGGTGAAGCTTTCTTT	-	-	TRBV12-3/TRBV12-4	TRBJ1-1
CASSIWSSGRDNEQFF	TGTGCCAGTAGTATTTGGTCTAGCGGGAGGGACAATGAGCAGTTCTTC	TRBD2	-	TRBV19	TRBJ2-1
CATSVQGATNEKLFF	TGTGCCACCAGTGTTCAGGGGGCAACTAATGAAAAACTGTTTTTT	TRBD1	-	TRBV24-1	TRBJ1-4
CASSLDGNGAFF	TGTGCCAGCAGCTTGGACGGGAATGGAGCTTTCTTT	-	-	TRBV5-4	TRBJ1-1
CASSDNYNEQFF	TGTGCCAGCAGCGACAACTACAATGAGCAGTTCTTC	-	few	TRBV7-9	TRBJ2-1
CAILIPGQGYVYGYTF	TGTGCCATCCTTATACCGGGACAGGGATACGTCTATGGCTACACCTTC	TRBD1	-	TRBV2	TRBJ1-2
CASSLGTGGNSNQPQHF	TGTGCCAGCAGCTTGGGGACAGGAGGGAATAGCAATCAGCCCCAGCATTTT	TRBD1	-	TRBV5-5	TRBJ1-5
CASSLQGASNQPQHF	TGTGCCAGCAGCTTGCAGGGGGCTAGCAATCAGCCCCAGCATTTT	TRBD1	-	TRBV7-2	TRBJ1-5
CASSTRDRVLYEQFF	TGTGCCAGCAGTACCCGGGACAGGGTTCTTTATGAGCAGTTCTTC	TRBD1	-	TRBV28	TRBJ2-1
CASSDKAGSSYNEQFF	TGTGCCAGCAGTGATAAGGCAGGTTCTTCCTACAATGAGCAGTTCTTC	-	-	TRBV2	TRBJ2-1
CASSFLQGAVHSPLHF	TGTGCCAGCAGCTTTCTTCAGGGGGCGGTGCATTCACCCCTCCACTTT	TRBD1	-	TRBV3-1/TRBV3-2	TRBJ1-6
CASSRTSGPFYEQYF	TGCGCCAGCAGCCGCACTAGCGGGCCCTTCTACGAGCAGTACTTC	TRBD2	-	TRBV4-1	TRBJ2-7
CATRGLASGELFF	TGTGCCACCAGGGGACTCGCCAGCGGGGAGCTGTTTTTT	-	-	TRBV24-1	TRBJ2-2
CASSWTSGRDNEQFF	TGTGCCAGTAGTTGGACTAGCGGGAGGGACAATGAGCAGTTCTTC	TRBD2	-	TRBV19	TRBJ2-1
CASSERPSGNEQFF	TGTGCCAGCAGTGAACGTCCCTCCGGGAATGAGCAGTTCTTC	-	-	TRBV6-1	TRBJ2-1
CASLRSNGGATDTQYF	TGTGCCAGCTTGCGTTCTAACGGGGGGGCAACAGATACGCAGTATTTT	TRBD2	-	TRBV7-3	TRBJ2-3
CASSRGFNSPLHF	TGTGCCAGCAGTCGGGGGTTTAATTCACCCCTCCACTTT	-	-	TRBV6-4	TRBJ1-6
CSAQAMGRYEQYF	TGCAGCGCTCAGGCAATGGGGAGGTACGAGCAGTACTTC	-	-	TRBV29-1	TRBJ2-7
CASSEGSWRTEAFF	TGTGCCAGCAGTGAAGGCAGCTGGAGGACTGAAGCTTTCTTT	-	few	TRBV2	TRBJ1-1
CASSFWGTSEQYF	TGTGCCAGCAGCTTTTGGGGGACAAGCGAGCAGTACTTC	-	-	TRBV5-4	TRBJ2-7
CASSQRAGFEAFF	TGTGCCAGCAGCCAGCGGGCGGGCTTTGAAGCTTTCTTT	-	-	TRBV7-6	TRBJ1-1
CASTASGRYNEQFF	TGTGCCAGCACCGCGAGCGGGAGATACAATGAGCAGTTCTTC	TRBD2	-	TRBV6-5	TRBJ2-1
CASSSQYGLAGGTQYF	TGTGCCAGCAGTTCTCAATATGGACTAGCGGGAGGTACGCAGTATTTT	TRBD2	-	TRBV27	TRBJ2-3
CASTSWVSGEGTEAFF	TGTGCCAGCACCTCTTGGGTCTCAGGGGAAGGCACTGAAGCTTTCTTT	-	few	TRBV5-5	TRBJ1-1
CASSLRQGVSYEQYF	TGTGCCAGCAGCTTGCGACAGGGGGTGTCCTACGAGCAGTACTTC	TRBD1	-	TRBV5-5	TRBJ2-7
CASSGWSPGELFF	TGTGCCAGCAGCGGGTGGAGTCCCGGGGAGCTGTTTTTT	-	-	TRBV7-9	TRBJ2-2
CASSRTLAGSRETQYF	TGTGCCAGCAGCCGAACACTAGCGGGGTCAAGGGAGACCCAGTACTTC	TRBD2	-	TRBV27	TRBJ2-5
CASSDTYRGSYEQYF	TGCGCCAGCAGTGACACATATCGGGGTTCCTACGAGCAGTACTTC	-	-	TRBV10-2	TRBJ2-7
CASSALWGDIQYF	TGTGCCAGTAGTGCCCTTTGGGGGGACATTCAGTACTTC	-	-	TRBV19	TRBJ2-4
CASSAGATNEKLFF	TGTGCCAGTAGTGCAGGGGCGACTAATGAAAAACTGTTTTTT	-	-	TRBV19	TRBJ1-4
CASSALAGRDTDTQYF	TGTGCCAGCAGCGCTCTAGCGGGAAGGGACACAGATACGCAGTATTTT	TRBD2	-	TRBV9	TRBJ2-3
CASTLGLAGGAFSGANVLTF	TGTGCCAGCACCCTCGGACTAGCGGGCGGGGCTTTCTCTGGGGCCAACGTCCTGACTTTC	TRBD2	-	TRBV4-2	TRBJ2-6
CASSPLTGVREKLFF	TGTGCCAGCAGCCCACTGACAGGGGTAAGAGAAAAACTGTTTTTT	TRBD1	-	TRBV3-1/TRBV3-2	TRBJ1-4
CASSLESGLAGGEQFF	TGTGCCAGCAGCTTAGAGTCGGGACTAGCCGGGGGTGAGCAGTTCTTC	TRBD2	-	TRBV13	TRBJ2-1
CASSAGGGRETQYF	TGTGCCAGCTCCGCGGGAGGAGGGAGGGAGACCCAGTACTTC	TRBD2	-	TRBV9	TRBJ2-5
CAIPGARTGELFF	TGTGCCATACCAGGGGCGCGGACCGGGGAGCTGTTTTTT	-	-	TRBV14	TRBJ2-2
CASSASTRQGTGANVLTF	TGTGCCAGCAGCGCGAGTACACGACAGGGAACTGGGGCCAACGTCCTGACTTTC	TRBD1	-	TRBV9	TRBJ2-6
CASSVVTGTGISGANVLTF	TGTGCCAGCAGTGTTGTGACCGGGACAGGTATCTCTGGGGCCAACGTCCTGACTTTC	TRBD1	-	TRBV6-1	TRBJ2-6
CASSQYAGEQYF	TGTGCCAGCAGCCAATATGCGGGCGAGCAGTACTTC	-	-	TRBV3-1/TRBV3-2	TRBJ2-7
CASSRQSYNQPQHF	TGTGCCAGCAGTCGACAGTCATACAATCAGCCCCAGCATTTT	-	-	TRBV2	TRBJ1-5
CASSLNIAGQPLHF	TGTGCCAGCAGCTTAAATATCGCGGGACAGCCCCTCCACTTT	TRBD1	-	TRBV7-2	TRBJ1-6
CASSPLRNQETQYF	TGTGCCAGCAGCCCCCTCAGGAATCAAGAGACCCAGTACTTC	-	-	TRBV7-8	TRBJ2-5
CASRGGGGRTEAFF	TGTGCCAGCAGGGGTGGTGGGGGCCGCACTGAAGCTTTCTTT	-	-	TRBV3-1/TRBV3-2	TRBJ1-1
CAIGQETTTGELFF	TGTGCCATCGGACAGGAAACTACTACCGGGGAGCTGTTTTTT	TRBD1	-	TRBV10-3	TRBJ2-2
CASNPLGASGSHEQYF	TGTGCCAGCAACCCCCTCGGGGCTAGCGGGAGCCACGAGCAGTACTTC	TRBD2	-	TRBV6-2/TRBV6-3	TRBJ2-7
CASSSRTRSGEQFF	TGTGCCAGCAGCTCCCGGACTAGATCGGGTGAGCAGTTCTTC	TRBD2	once	TRBV7-2	TRBJ2-1
CASSVGLAGRDEQFF	TGTGCCAGCAGCGTAGGCCTAGCGGGGAGGGATGAGCAGTTCTTC	TRBD2	-	TRBV9	TRBJ2-1
CATEFGTGATLYGYTF	TGTGCCACCGAGTTTGGGACAGGAGCCACACTCTATGGCTACACCTTC	TRBD1	-	TRBV6-6	TRBJ1-2